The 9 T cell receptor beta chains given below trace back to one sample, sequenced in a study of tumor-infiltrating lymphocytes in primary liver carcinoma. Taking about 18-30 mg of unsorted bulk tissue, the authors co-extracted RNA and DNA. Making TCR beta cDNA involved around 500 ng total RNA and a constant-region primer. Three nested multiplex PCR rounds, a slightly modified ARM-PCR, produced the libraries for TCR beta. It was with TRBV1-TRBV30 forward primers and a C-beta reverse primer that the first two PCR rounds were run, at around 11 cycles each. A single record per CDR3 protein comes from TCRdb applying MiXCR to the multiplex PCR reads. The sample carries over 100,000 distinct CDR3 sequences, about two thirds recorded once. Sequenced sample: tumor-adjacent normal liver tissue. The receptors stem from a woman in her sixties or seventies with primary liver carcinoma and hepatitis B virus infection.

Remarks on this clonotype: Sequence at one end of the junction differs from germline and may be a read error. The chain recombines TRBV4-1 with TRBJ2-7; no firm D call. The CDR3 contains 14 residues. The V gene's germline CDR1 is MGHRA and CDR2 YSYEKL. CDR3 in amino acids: CASSRQISSYEQYF. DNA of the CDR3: TGCGCCAGTAGCCGCCAGATTAGCTCCTACGAGCAGTACTTC.

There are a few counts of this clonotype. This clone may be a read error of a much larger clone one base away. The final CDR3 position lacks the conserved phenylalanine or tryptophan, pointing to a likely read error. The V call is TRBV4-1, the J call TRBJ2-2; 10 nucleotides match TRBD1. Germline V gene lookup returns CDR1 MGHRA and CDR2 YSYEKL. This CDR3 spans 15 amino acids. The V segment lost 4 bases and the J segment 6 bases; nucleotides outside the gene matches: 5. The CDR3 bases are TGCGCCAGCAGCCCGGACAGGGGGTTCCCCGGGGAGCTGTTTTCT. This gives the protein CASSPDRGFPGELFS.

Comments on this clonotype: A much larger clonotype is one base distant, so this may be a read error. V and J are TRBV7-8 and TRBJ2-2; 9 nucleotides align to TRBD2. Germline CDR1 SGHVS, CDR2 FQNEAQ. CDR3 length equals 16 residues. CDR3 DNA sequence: TGTGCCAGCAGATTAGTAGCGGGAGTTAGGACCGGGGAGCTGTTTTTT. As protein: CASRLVAGVRTGELFF.

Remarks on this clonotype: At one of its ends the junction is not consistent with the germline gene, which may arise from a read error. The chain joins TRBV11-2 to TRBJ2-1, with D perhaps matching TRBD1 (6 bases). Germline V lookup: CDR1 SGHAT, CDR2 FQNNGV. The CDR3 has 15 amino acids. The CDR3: CASSIEGGENIELFF. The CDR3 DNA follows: TGTGCCAGCAGCATAGAAGGGGGTGAGAACATTGAGCTGTTCTTC.

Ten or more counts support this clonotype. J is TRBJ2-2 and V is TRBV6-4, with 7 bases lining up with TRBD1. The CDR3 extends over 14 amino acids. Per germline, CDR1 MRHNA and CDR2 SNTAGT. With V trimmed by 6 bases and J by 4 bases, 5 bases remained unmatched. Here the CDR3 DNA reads TGTGCCAGCAGCGCGGCAGGGGGCACCGGGGAGCTGTTTTTT. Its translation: CASSAAGGTGELFF.

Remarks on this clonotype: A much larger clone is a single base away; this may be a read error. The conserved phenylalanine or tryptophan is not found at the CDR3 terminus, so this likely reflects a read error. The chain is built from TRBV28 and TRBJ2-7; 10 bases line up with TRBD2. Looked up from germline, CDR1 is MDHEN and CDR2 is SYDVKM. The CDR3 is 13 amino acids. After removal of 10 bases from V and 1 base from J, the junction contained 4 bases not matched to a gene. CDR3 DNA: TGTGCCATCACTAGCGGGACGTCCTACGAGCAGTACCTC. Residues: CAITSGTSYEQYL.

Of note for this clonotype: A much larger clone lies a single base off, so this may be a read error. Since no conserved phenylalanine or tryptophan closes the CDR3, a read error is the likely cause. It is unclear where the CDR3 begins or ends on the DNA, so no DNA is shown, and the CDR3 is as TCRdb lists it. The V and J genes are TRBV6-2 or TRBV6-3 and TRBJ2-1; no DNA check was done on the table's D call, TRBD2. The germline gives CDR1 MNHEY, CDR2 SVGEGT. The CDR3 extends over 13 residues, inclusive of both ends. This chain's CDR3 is CASSWKREGLRFS.

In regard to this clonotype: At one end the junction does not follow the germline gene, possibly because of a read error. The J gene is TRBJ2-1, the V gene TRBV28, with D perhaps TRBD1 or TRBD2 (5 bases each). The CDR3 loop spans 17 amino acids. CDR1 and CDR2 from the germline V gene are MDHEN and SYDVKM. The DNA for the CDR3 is TGTGCCTGCAGCCGCCCGGGACGGGGTCGTTTATACAATGAGCAGTTCTTC. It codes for CACSRPGRGRLYNEQFF.

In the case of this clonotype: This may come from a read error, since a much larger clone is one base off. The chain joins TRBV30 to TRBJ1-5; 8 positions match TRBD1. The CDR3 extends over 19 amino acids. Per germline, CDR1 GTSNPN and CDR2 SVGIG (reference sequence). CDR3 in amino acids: CAWCVRGFGDRRDNQPQHF. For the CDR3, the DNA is TGTGCCTGGTGTGTACGCGGCTTCGGGGACAGGAGGGATAATCAGCCCCAGCATTTT.